This TCR beta chain was captured by sequencing in a study of cytomegalovirus exposure and HLA in healthy donors. On the study more broadly: Early release data held 80 million to 100 million unique TCRs from HLA-typed donors. Study-wide results and limits: The Asian-associated ancestry cluster reportedly had fewer N-insertions than the 666-donor mean in a later analysis. As a later analysis revealed, the rate of TCR association differed by HLA locus, with DRB1 most and HLA-C fewest.

The PCR used 60 Vbeta and 13 Jbeta primers. Some clones are missing from TCRdb's copy, which holds only in-frame ones; the method was immunoSEQ multiplex PCR. The data hold some 85,000 clones, with roughly 83% observed a single time. This clone was recorded only once. Its antigen remains unknown. The CDR3 runs 13 residues. Germline V gives CDR1 SGHDN, CDR2 FVKESK. The V and J ends lost 6 bases and 3 bases respectively, with 9 bases between them. Input material: PBMCs. This chain uses TRBV14 with TRBJ1-3, with D unresolved. This receptor was taken from a man between 18 and 35 years old in good health and CMV-seronegative. CDR3 sequence: CASRSRGGNTIYF. CDR3 in DNA: TGTGCCAGCAGAAGCCGAGGTGGAAACACCATATATTTT.